This T cell receptor beta chain emerged from a study of early T cells in non-severe SARS-CoV-2 infection (dated by TCRdb to 2020 to 2023). For the study in its entirety: Because TCR sequencing relied on bulk RNA taken from unsorted whole blood, pairing of alpha and beta chains was not possible. Overall study outcomes, separate from this receptor: Matching against VDJdb was skewed toward anti-spike CD8 responses, likely underestimated virus-specific expansions, and missed private and CD4 specificities.

Library preparation was by 5' RACE. Instrument used: NextSeq 500. The TCR library protocol attached unique molecular identifiers to individual cDNA molecules to correct for sequencing error and PCR bias. TCR alpha and beta chains were both sequenced, and the abundances of alpha and beta sequences in each sample were closely correlated with each other. The original methods were these. Decombinator V4 was used to annotate the V gene, J gene and CDR3 of the TCR sequences. TCRs were defined as expanded if a significant change between any two time points was detected under a Poisson model with p below 0.0001. TCR abundances were normalised to the total number of TCRs sequenced per sample and expressed as counts per million. A search of VDJdb, accessed on 1 November 2021, was run for TCRs annotated to CMV, EBV and SARS-CoV-2, with TCRs annotated for multiple antigens excluded. Through fastp at Q25 and MiXCR, TCRdb rebuilt clones from the public reads, retaining in-frame beta chains. Entries that share a CDR3 protein sequence are merged under the most common genes and DNA. TCRdb's processing, not the authors', yielded these V and J calls. This sample holds 34,000 or so distinct CDR3 sequences; 9% were observed only once. Approximately 13% of the sample goes to the ten largest clones.

This clonotype was picked up many times. Its recognized antigen is unknown. No much larger clone exists at a distance of one base, and base qualities are not known. This was a case-control study nested in a cohort of healthcare workers in London, UK, who had nasopharyngeal swab PCR tests and blood samples taken every week. Healthcare workers were recruited during the week of the UK lockdown, between 23 and 31 March 2020, and followed weekly for up to roughly 15 weeks. The specimen sequenced was whole blood. The receptor was isolated from an adult who was a healthcare worker with PCR-confirmed SARS-CoV-2 infection or an uninfected control (not recorded which).

In nucleotides, the sequence is TGTGCCAGCAGCCCCCTCGTAGGCACCGGGGAGCTGTTTTTT. Its product reads: CASSPLVGTGELFF. The sequence links TRBV3-1 to TRBJ2-2, with an unclear D gene assignment. In the germline V gene (reference sequence), CDR1 corresponds to LGHDT and CDR2 to YNNKEL. The junction carries 10 bases between V and J, which are trimmed by 4 bases and 4 bases respectively. The CDR3 holds 14 amino acids from the cysteine to the phenylalanine. Only the CDR3 DNA is retained, 42 bases long and in frame from the first base.